The 23 T cell receptor beta chains in this list originate from one sample, sequenced in a study of T cell repertoires in cytomegalovirus infection. TCRdb called the reads again in MiXCR, with one record for every CDR3 protein. Among 200,000 to 250,000 distinct CDR3 sequences, roughly 22% were seen once, and the ten largest hold approximately 18%. The specimen was CD8+ T cells from PBMCs. The receptors were sampled from a human donor in good health (CMV status not recorded). Some clones in this sample may be carry-over from other donors' samples.

This clonotype was detected many times. This rearrangement joins TRBV7-8 to TRBJ2-7; D not certain. The CDR3 spans 13 residues. The germline V and J ends were trimmed by 1 base and 4 bases, with 8 bases remaining between them. Germline CDR1 reads SGHVS; CDR2 reads FQNEAQ. The CDR3 here is CASSLVRNYEQYF. The CDR3 DNA reads TGTGCCAGCAGCTTAGTTCGGAATTACGAGCAGTACTTC.

This clonotype was seen a handful of times. The chain links TRBV20-1 to TRBJ2-7; possibly TRBD2 for D (5 bases). This CDR3 contains 14 residues. The germline V and J ends were trimmed by 0 bases and 5 bases, with 14 bases remaining between them. Per germline, CDR1 DFQATT and CDR2 SNEGSKA (reference sequence). As DNA, the CDR3 is TGCAGTGCTAGAGAGGTTCCGGGGTCCCACGAGCAGTACTTC. Encoded protein: CSAREVPGSHEQYF.

The chain uses TRBV5-4 and TRBJ2-1; D call uncertain. Per germline, CDR1 SGHNT and CDR2 YYREEE (reference sequence). The V gene lost 4 bases and the J gene lost 5 bases, with 13 bases spanning the gap. This CDR3 region has 14 residues. DNA for the CDR3: TGTGCCAGCAGCCCGGACCCCCGGGACAATGAGCAGTTCTTC. The encoded protein is CASSPDPRDNEQFF. Complete variable domain (other parts from reference TRBV5-4 and TRBJ2-1): ETGVTQSPTHLIKTRGQQVTLRCSSQSGHNTVSWYQQALGQGPQFIFQYYREEENGRGNFPPRFSGLQFPNYSSELNVNALELDDSALYLCASSPDPRDNEQFFGPGTRLTVL.

J is TRBJ1-2 and V is TRBV20-1, with D maybe TRBD1 (6 bases). Germline CDR1 and CDR2: DFQATT and SNEGSKA (reference sequence). The length of the CDR3 is 15 residues. Deletions cut 6 bases from V and 7 bases from J, with 24 bases between. CDR3 region: CSARKPGQLEGGYTF. CDR3 DNA sequence: TGCAGTGCCCGGAAACCGGGACAACTAGAGGGTGGCTACACCTTC.

V gene TRBV11-2 combines with J gene TRBJ1-3; 7 positions match TRBD1. The CDR3 sequence is 14 residues long. The germline CDR1 and CDR2 sequences are SGHAT and FQNNGV. The V and J ends lost 5 bases and 11 bases, in that order; junction bases with no gene match: 12. This chain's CDR3 is CASSGTGDQEAIYF. The CDR3 DNA sequence: TGTGCCAGCAGCGGTACAGGGGATCAGGAGGCCATATATTTT.

For the CDR3, the DNA is TGTGCCAGCAGCGTAGGGACCAATGAGCAGTTCTTC. Its translation: CASSVGTNEQFF. The chain recombines TRBV9 with TRBJ2-1; no firm D call. CDR1 and CDR2 from the germline V gene are SGDLS and YYNGEE. This CDR3 has 12 residues. V was trimmed by 0 bases and J by 6 bases, leaving 4 bases between them.

A few counts support this clonotype. This chain uses TRBV11-3 with TRBJ2-1; TRBD2 matches at 8 bases. The CDR3 has 15 residues. Unmatched junction bases numbered 6, after V lost 6 bases and J lost 2 bases. The germline V gene has CDR1 SGHNT and CDR2 YENEEA. CDR3 nucleotide sequence: TGTGCCAGCAGTATCCGGGGGGGGCCCTACAATGAGCAGTTCTTC. Translated: CASSIRGGPYNEQFF.

This clonotype was observed a few times. The chain recombines TRBV2 with TRBJ1-1; D remains ambiguous. V lost 3 bases and J lost 0, with 8 bases in between. The CDR3 consists of 14 residues. CDR1 is SNHLY and CDR2 is FYNNEI in the germline V gene. CDR3 DNA: TGTGCCAGCAGTGAGACGACCCTGAACACTGAAGCTTTCTTT. This sequence encodes CASSETTLNTEAFF.

CDR3 in amino acids: CAISSAPRTGFYEQYF. The CDR3 bases are TGTGCCATCAGTTCCGCCCCCCGGACAGGGTTCTACGAGCAGTACTTC. V usage is TRBV10-3 and J usage is TRBJ2-7; 8 positions agree with TRBD1. Germline V gene data show CDR1 as ENHRY and CDR2 as SYGVKD. CDR3 size: 16 residues. V shed 5 bases, J shed 3 bases, and the junction held 12 bases outside the gene matches.

This clonotype was found once. V gene TRBV7-2 combines with J gene TRBJ2-5; weak D call: TRBD1 (6 bases). Trimming removed 5 bases at V and 1 base at J, with 14 bases between. The CDR3 length is 15 residues. From germline, CDR1 is SGHTA and CDR2 FQGNSA. CDR3 coding DNA: TGTGCCAGCAGCCACCCCACGACAGGCCAAGAGACCCAGTACTTC. Translation gives CASSHPTTGQETQYF.

This chain joins TRBV15 and TRBJ2-5; D could derive from TRBD1 or TRBD2 (5 bases each). V was clipped by 6 bases and J by 4 bases, with 24 bases between them. Germline CDR1 LNHNV, CDR2 YYDKDF (reference sequence). The CDR3 contains 17 residues. CDR3 coding DNA: TGTGCCACCAGTGATAATACAGGTGGGAGTCTGGGAGAGACCCAGTACTTC. Its protein is CATSDNTGGSLGETQYF.

The chain's CDR3 is CASGQNGAWTEAFF. CDR3 in DNA: TGTGCTAGTGGCCAGAACGGGGCCTGGACTGAAGCTTTCTTT. This chain joins TRBV12-5 and TRBJ1-1; D is perhaps TRBD1 (5 bases). V was cut by 6 bases and J by 5 bases, with 16 bases left in between. This CDR3 has 14 amino acids. Germline V gene lookup returns CDR1 LGHNT and CDR2 FRNRAP.

J is TRBJ2-1 and V is TRBV6-1; D is possibly TRBD2 (6 bases). The CDR3 sequence is 14 residues long. The V end lost 5 bases, the J end lost 8 bases, and 16 bases lay between the germline ends. CDR1 MNHNS and CDR2 SASEGT come from the germline V gene. CDR3 amino acids: CASSYGPPGDEQFF. In DNA form, the CDR3 reads TGTGCCAGCAGTTACGGGCCCCCGGGGGATGAGCAGTTCTTC.

The chain has TRBV28 and TRBJ2-3; 7 bases match TRBD2. CDR1 and CDR2 (germline): MDHEN, SYDVKM. V was pared by 6 bases and J by 0 bases, with 9 bases of the junction left unmatched. The CDR3 extends over 16 amino acids. CDR3 loop: CASSLGGLGSTDTQYF. DNA of the CDR3: TGTGCCAGCAGCCTCGGGGGGTTAGGGAGCACAGATACGCAGTATTTT. The whole variable domain, filled in from reference TRBV28 and TRBJ2-3, reads DVKVTQSSRYLVKRTGEKVFLECVQDMDHENMFWYRQDPGLGLRLIYFSYDVKMKEKGDIPEGYSVSREKKERFSLILESASTNQTSMYLCASSLGGLGSTDTQYFGPGTRLTVL.

This clonotype was observed once. The chain uses TRBV6-5 and TRBJ1-5, with 7 bases identical to TRBD1. This CDR3 comprises 18 residues. J gave up 2 bases and V 1 base, and 11 bases lay outside the gene matches. CDR1 and CDR2 (germline): MNHEY, SVGAGI. The CDR3 reads CASSYFLLDREGNQPQHF. In nucleotides, the CDR3 is TGTGCCAGCAGTTACTTTCTCCTAGACAGGGAGGGCAATCAGCCCCAGCATTTT.

This chain joins TRBV4-1 and TRBJ1-4, with 8 bases that match TRBD1. Germline V CDR1 and CDR2: MGHRA, YSYEKL. The CDR3 spans 15 residues. V was pared by 0 bases and J by 8 bases, with 5 bases of the junction left unmatched. The CDR3 sequence: CASSQDHRGKEKLFF. The CDR3 DNA follows: TGCGCCAGCAGCCAAGATCACAGGGGGAAGGAAAAACTGTTTTTT.

The J gene is TRBJ1-1, the V gene TRBV5-6, with D possibly being TRBD1 (6 bases). V was pared by 5 bases and J by 13 bases, with 21 bases between. Germline-derived CDR1 and CDR2 are SGHDT and YYEEEE. The CDR3 sequence is 13 residues long. For the CDR3, the DNA is TGTGCCAGCAGGTCTACAGGGACACCAAAAGGTTTCTTT. Translating it yields CASRSTGTPKGFF.

V gene TRBV14 combines with J gene TRBJ2-7, with unresolved D. Germline V gene lookup returns CDR1 SGHDN and CDR2 FVKESK. The CDR3 length is 12 residues. Trimming took off 3 bases at V and 3 bases at J, with 6 bases between the two ends. CDR3: CASSHALYEQYF. CDR3 nucleotides: TGTGCCAGCAGCCATGCTCTCTACGAGCAGTACTTC.

This clonotype was seen only a few times. This rearrangement joins TRBV20-1 to TRBJ2-5; D gene uncertain. V was trimmed by 4 bases and J by 4 bases, leaving 16 bases between them. The CDR3 has 14 residues. CDR1 and CDR2 (germline): DFQATT, SNEGSKA (reference sequence). DNA of the CDR3: TGCAGTGCTACCCCGGGCCCAACGAGAGAGACCCAGTACTTC. Protein: CSATPGPTRETQYF.

A note on this clonotype: A read error may account for a junction end that differs from germline. The chain joins TRBV14 to TRBJ1-5; 7 nucleotides align to TRBD1. Looked up from germline, CDR1 is SGHDN and CDR2 is FVKESK. The CDR3 is 13 amino acids. The CDR3 DNA sequence: TGTGCCAGCAGCCTCAGGGGGGATCAGGCCCAGCATTTT. It translates to CASSLRGDQAQHF.

This clonotype was counted only a few times. The chain joins TRBV6-1 to TRBJ1-3, with D maybe TRBD1 (6 bases). CDR3 size: 14 residues. Germline CDR1 is MNHNS and CDR2 is SASEGT. Trimming pared 6 bases from V and 1 base from J, leaving 10 bases between. The CDR3 is CASRLQGSGNTIYF. The CDR3 DNA is TGTGCCAGCAGATTACAGGGATCTGGAAACACCATATATTTT.

The chain is built from TRBV20-1 and TRBJ2-1, with 8 bases aligning to TRBD1. CDR1 and CDR2 from the germline V gene are DFQATT and SNEGSKA (reference sequence). The CDR3 is 16 amino acids. The V segment lost 0 bases and the J segment 5 bases; nucleotides outside the gene matches: 9. The DNA of the CDR3 is TGCAGTGCTAGAGATCCAGGGGGCCTTCCCCACAATGAGCAGTTCTTC. Amino acid sequence: CSARDPGGLPHNEQFF.

The chain employs TRBV6-6 and TRBJ1-2; D is possibly TRBD1 (5 bases). This CDR3 has 15 residues. CDR1 MNHNY and CDR2 SVGAGI come from the germline V gene (reference sequence). V was clipped by 2 bases and J by 0 bases, with 10 bases between them. For the CDR3, the DNA is TGTGCCAGCAGTTACGCAGACAGCGCTAACTATGGCTACACCTTC. This codes for CASSYADSANYGYTF.